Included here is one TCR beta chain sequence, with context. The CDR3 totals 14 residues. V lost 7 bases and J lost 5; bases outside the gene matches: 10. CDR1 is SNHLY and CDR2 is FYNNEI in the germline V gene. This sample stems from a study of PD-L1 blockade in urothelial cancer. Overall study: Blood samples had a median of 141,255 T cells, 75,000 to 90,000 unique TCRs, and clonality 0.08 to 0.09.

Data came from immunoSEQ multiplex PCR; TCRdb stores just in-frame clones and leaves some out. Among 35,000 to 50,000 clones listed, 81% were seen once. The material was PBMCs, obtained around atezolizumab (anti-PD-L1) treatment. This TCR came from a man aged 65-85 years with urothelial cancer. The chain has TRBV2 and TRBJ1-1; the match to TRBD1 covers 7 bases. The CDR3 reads CASIGQAGRTEAFF. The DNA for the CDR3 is TGTGCCAGCATCGGACAGGCGGGACGAACTGAAGCTTTCTTT.